One TCR beta chain is described in this entry. The antigen remains undetermined. This sample stems from a study of PD-1 blockade in classical Hodgkin lymphoma. Regarding the study as a whole: CD4+ TCR diversity, unlike CD8+, rose significantly by C4D1. Patients who began taking nivolumab under 1 year after ASCT were left out. What drove the repertoire differences, possibly disease activity or prior therapy, has not been defined.

Following autologous stem cell transplantation, relapse occurred in every patient, and exposure to brentuximab vedotin varied. The data were produced by immunoSEQ multiplex PCR, yet TCRdb's version contains in-frame clones alone and is incomplete. The data contain roughly 70,000 clones, over 55% of them singletons. Germline CDR1 MNHNS, CDR2 SASEGT. The CDR3 consists of 14 residues. V shed 6 bases and J 9 bases; nucleotides not matched to a gene: 10. This clonotype originated in a human donor with classical Hodgkin lymphoma. This sample comprised peripheral blood mononuclear cells (PBMCs), obtained before the second cycle of nivolumab. The chain combines TRBV6-1 with TRBJ2-1; 8 bases fit TRBD1. The CDR3: CASRTGDRSSEQFF. DNA for the CDR3: TGTGCCAGCAGGACAGGGGACAGGTCGAGTGAGCAGTTCTTC.